What follows describes a single TCR beta chain. Sample time point: baseline, week 1 (first vaccination visit). Treatment given: pre-vaccination baseline after standard-of-care therapy. The V gene's germline CDR1 is MNHNS and CDR2 SASEGT. Trimming took off 6 bases at V and 2 bases at J, with 5 bases between the two ends. This CDR3 is built from 11 residues. The data originate from a study of a mutant IDH1 vaccine in newly diagnosed glioma. About the study: Before enrollment, patients got radiotherapy alone, temozolomide alone, or mostly the combination.

The method was immunoSEQ multiplex PCR; TCRdb's version includes in-frame clones alone and lacks a portion of them. The repertoire has approximately 25,000 clones, roughly 93% of them found once; the top ten carry 0.95% to 1.5%. The V call is TRBV6-1, the J call TRBJ2-7; no clear D gene. This specimen consisted of PBMCs, obtained from a glioma patient treated with radiotherapy, temozolomide or both. The source of this sequence is a man aged 40-55 years with glioma. Written as DNA, the CDR3 is TGTGCCAGCAGGGTAGCCTACGAGCAGTACTTC. Protein product: CASRVAYEQYF.